This TCR beta chain was identified during a study of blood T cell repertoires in COVID-19. Turning to the study itself: The samples span acute and convalescent COVID-19 from the United States, Italy and Spain.

The ends were cut back, 7 bases at V and 4 bases at J, with 17 bases in the middle. Germline V gene data show CDR1 as LNHDA and CDR2 as SQIVND (reference sequence). The CDR3 runs 15 residues. Authors' data handling: Reference gene primers were amplified, and this amplification served to estimate nucleated cell counts. TCRdb's table, derived via immunoSEQ multiplex PCR, lists solely in-frame clones and lacks some. V and J calls plus clone size are reproduced from that table; the DNA served to infer D and trimming. The sample shows hundreds of thousands of clones, approximately 90% of them seen only once.

The chain combines TRBV19 with TRBJ2-1, with D possibly matching TRBD2 (6 bases). Material: peripheral blood. The clonotype was recovered from a woman aged 18-29 years who had recovered from COVID-19. This chain's CDR3 is CASTSGRTIYNEQFF. As DNA, the CDR3 is TGTGCCAGTACCTCCGGGAGAACGATATACAATGAGCAGTTCTTC.